This passage covers 19 T cell receptor beta chains from one sample sequenced in a study of T cell changes during pregnancy in multiple sclerosis. TCRdb keeps only in-frame clones here, not all; method: immunoSEQ multiplex PCR. The repertoire consists of about 59,000 clones, with around 94% occurring once and the leading ten covering just over 2.5%. Sequences were derived from CD8+ T cells from peripheral blood mononuclear cells, sampled after pregnancy. The receptors here all came from a female donor with multiple sclerosis, enrolled in a pregnancy study.

This clone was counted between two and nine times. The chain carries TRBV6-4 and TRBJ1-1, with D perhaps matching TRBD1 (6 bases). The germline V and J ends were trimmed by 6 bases and 5 bases, with 16 bases remaining between them. The CDR3 runs 14 residues. CDR1 MRHNA and CDR2 SNTAGT come from the germline V gene. In nucleotides, the CDR3 is TGTGCCAGCAGCGAACAGGGAGACGGGACTGAAGCTTTCTTT. This translates into CASSEQGDGTEAFF.

The V call is TRBV5-4, the J call TRBJ2-7; 9 bases agree with TRBD1. Germline CDR1 and CDR2: SGHNT and YYREEE (reference sequence). The CDR3 totals 14 residues. J lost 2 bases, V lost 5 bases, and 5 bases had no gene match. Written as DNA, the CDR3 is TGTGCCAGCAGTTCCGGGACAGGGACCTACGAGCAGTACTTC. Translation gives CASSSGTGTYEQYF.

The rearrangement uses TRBV5-1 and TRBJ2-1, with 9 bases fitting TRBD2. Germline V CDR1 and CDR2: SGHRS, YFSETQ. CDR3 length: 16 amino acids. V shed 4 bases and J 3 bases; nucleotides not matched to a gene: 8. CDR3 sequence: CASSLVLAGSYNEQFF. CDR3 bases: TGCGCCAGCAGCCTTGTCCTAGCGGGAAGCTACAATGAGCAGTTCTTC.

V and J are TRBV5-4 and TRBJ1-3; tentatively, D is TRBD1 (6 bases). V was trimmed by 0 bases and J by 0 bases, leaving 16 bases between them. The CDR3 consists of 18 residues. Germline lookup yields CDR1 SGHNT and CDR2 YYREEE (reference sequence). DNA for the CDR3: TGTGCCAGCAGCTTGGGGGGGGGCCACATCGTCTCTGGAAACACCATATATTTT. Its protein is CASSLGGGHIVSGNTIYF.

This chain connects TRBV6-4 to TRBJ1-5; tentative D call: TRBD1 (5 bases). There are 14 residues in the CDR3. Trimming stripped 1 base from V and 6 bases from J, with 10 bases between. The germline CDR1 and CDR2 sequences are MRHNA and SNTAGT. CDR3: CASSDLAGPQPQHF. In DNA, the CDR3 is TGTGCCAGCAGTGACTTAGCAGGGCCTCAGCCCCAGCATTTT.

The chain employs TRBV7-8 and TRBJ1-5, with 8 bases lining up with TRBD1. The CDR3 runs 15 residues. Trimming removed 1 base from V and 7 bases from J; junction bases left unmatched: 6. Germline-derived CDR1 and CDR2 are SGHVS and FQNEAQ. CDR3 loop: CASSLVQGAEQPQHF. The DNA of the CDR3 is TGTGCCAGCAGCTTAGTCCAGGGGGCTGAGCAGCCCCAGCATTTT.

The V and J genes are TRBV29-1 and TRBJ2-1, with D perhaps matching TRBD2 (6 bases). V was shortened by 6 bases and J by 13 bases, with 16 bases between the two germline ends. CDR3 length: 11 residues. Germline-derived CDR1 and CDR2 are SQVTM and ANQGSEA. The CDR3 DNA reads as TGCAGCGTCCCGGACTACCGAAATCAGTTCTTC. Encoded protein: CSVPDYRNQFF.

The sample holds a few counts of this clone. Other DNA sequences of this sample code for an identical CDR3. The genes are TRBV5-1 and TRBJ2-7, with D possibly being TRBD2 (5 bases). With 4 bases removed from V and 2 bases from J, the gap between germline ends came to 7 bases. Looked up from germline, CDR1 is SGHRS and CDR2 is YFSETQ. The CDR3 has 12 residues. The CDR3 nucleotides read TGCGCCAGCAGCCCGGGAACCTACGAGCAGTACTTC. Its protein product is CASSPGTYEQYF.

The chain uses TRBV10-3 and TRBJ1-1; no clear D. The CDR3 sequence is 11 residues long. V lost 8 bases, J lost 1 base, and 5 bases lay in between. Germline assignment: CDR1 ENHRY and CDR2 SYGVKD. The CDR3 here is CAIAENTEAFF. The CDR3 nucleotides read TGTGCCATCGCAGAGAACACTGAAGCTTTCTTT.

The chain links TRBV27 to TRBJ2-7, with 9 bases aligning to TRBD1. The CDR3 length is 14 residues. The trim removed 3 bases at V and 2 bases at J, leaving 2 bases unmatched. Germline CDR1 reads MNHEY; CDR2 reads SMNVEV (reference sequence). The CDR3 here is CASSFGDRAYEQYF. CDR3 nucleotides: TGTGCCAGCAGTTTCGGGGACAGGGCCTACGAGCAGTACTTC.

J is TRBJ1-1 and V is TRBV27, with TRBD1 matching over 9 bases. CDR3 length equals 15 residues. V was clipped by 3 bases and J by 4 bases; unmatched bases: 6. Germline V gives CDR1 MNHEY, CDR2 SMNVEV (reference sequence). CDR3 loop: CASSLSGTGSTEAFF. Written as DNA, the CDR3 is TGTGCCAGCAGTTTGTCCGGGACAGGGTCCACTGAAGCTTTCTTT.

The V call is TRBV10-1, the J call TRBJ2-1; D may be TRBD2 (6 bases). This CDR3 comprises 15 residues. V was pared by 4 bases and J by 6 bases, with 16 bases between. Germline V lookup: CDR1 WNHNN, CDR2 SYGVQD (reference sequence). The CDR3 DNA is TGCGCCAGCAGTGGATTTAGGAACGGGAGCAATGAGCAGTTCTTC. Protein product: CASSGFRNGSNEQFF.

V gene TRBV4-1 combines with J gene TRBJ2-7; 7 bases fit TRBD1. The V gene end was trimmed by 3 bases and the J gene end by 0 bases; junction bases not matched to a gene: 8. The germline gives CDR1 MGHRA, CDR2 YSYEKL. The CDR3 is 16 amino acids. The CDR3 here is CASSHPQGKGSYEQYF. The CDR3, as DNA: TGCGCCAGCAGCCATCCACAGGGGAAAGGCTCCTACGAGCAGTACTTC.

V usage is TRBV28 and J usage is TRBJ1-1, with D hard to call. Germline CDR1 MDHEN, CDR2 SYDVKM. The CDR3 totals 12 residues. Trimming removed 4 bases at V and 6 bases at J, with 9 bases between. CDR3 nucleotides: TGTGCCAGCAGTTCCGAGGGTTCTGAAGCTTTCTTT. Its protein product is CASSSEGSEAFF.

This clone was observed once. The chain links TRBV4-2 to TRBJ2-2; 7 bases are a match to TRBD2. V lost 7 bases and J lost 6; bases outside the gene matches: 8. CDR3 length: 14 residues. Germline V gene lookup returns CDR1 LGHNA and CDR2 YNFKEQ. In nucleotides, the CDR3 is TGTGCCAGCAACCGACTAGCTAGTCCCGGGGAGCTGTTTTTT. The encoded protein is CASNRLASPGELFF.

This chain joins TRBV27 and TRBJ2-7, with TRBD2 as a possible D gene (5 bases). The CDR3 totals 17 residues. Germline values: CDR1 MNHEY, CDR2 SMNVEV (reference sequence). V gave up 5 bases and J gave up 2 bases, with 22 bases separating them. The CDR3: CASSPTPARLLTYEQYF. As DNA, the CDR3 is TGTGCCAGCAGTCCGACACCCGCTCGACTACTCACCTACGAGCAGTACTTC.

This chain links TRBV7-9 with TRBJ2-1; tentatively, D is TRBD2 (5 bases). The CDR3 is 16 residues long. Germline CDR1 SEHNR, CDR2 FQNEAQ (reference sequence). V was trimmed by 5 bases and J by 7 bases, leaving 21 bases between them. CDR3: CASSRGGSLGKNEQFF. The CDR3 region has the DNA TGTGCCAGCAGCCGCGGAGGTAGTCTGGGGAAGAATGAGCAGTTCTTC.

The J gene is TRBJ2-1, the V gene TRBV15, with a tentative D call TRBD1 (6 bases). This CDR3 comprises 17 residues. CDR1 is LNHNV, CDR2 YYDKDF, per germline (reference sequence). The V gene lost 1 base and the J gene lost 12 bases, with 25 bases spanning the gap. Written as DNA, the CDR3 is TGTGCCACCAGCAGAGGCCGGACCGAAGGCCCGGGACACGGGCAGTTCTTC. It is translated as CATSRGRTEGPGHGQFF.

The CDR3 reads CASTVGQPFNYGYTF. The DNA of the CDR3 is TGTGCCAGTACGGTGGGACAACCCTTTAACTATGGCTACACCTTC. The rearrangement uses TRBV19 and TRBJ1-2, with D possibly matching TRBD1 (6 bases). The germline gives CDR1 LNHDA, CDR2 SQIVND (reference sequence). The CDR3 runs to 15 residues. Trimming shortened V by 7 bases and J by 1 base, and 16 bases separated the two germline ends. Drawing the rest from reference TRBV19 and TRBJ1-2, the complete variable domain is DGGITQSPKYLFRKEGQNVTLSCEQNLNHDAMYWYRQDPGQGLRLIYYSQIVNDFQKGDIAEGYSVSREKKESFPLTVTSAQKNPTAFYLCASTVGQPFNYGYTFGSGTRLTVV.